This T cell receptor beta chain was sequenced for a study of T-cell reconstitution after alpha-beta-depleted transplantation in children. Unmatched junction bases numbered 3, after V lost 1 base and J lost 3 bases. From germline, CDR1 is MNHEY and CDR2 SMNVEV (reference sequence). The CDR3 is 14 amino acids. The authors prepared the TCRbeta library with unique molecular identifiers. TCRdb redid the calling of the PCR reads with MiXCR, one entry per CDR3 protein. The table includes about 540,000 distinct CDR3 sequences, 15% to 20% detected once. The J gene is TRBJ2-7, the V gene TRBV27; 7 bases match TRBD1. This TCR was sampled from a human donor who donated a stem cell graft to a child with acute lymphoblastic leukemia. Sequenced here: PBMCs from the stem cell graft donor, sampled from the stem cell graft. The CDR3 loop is CASSLWPGGYEQYF. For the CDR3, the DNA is TGTGCCAGCAGTTTATGGCCAGGGGGCTACGAGCAGTACTTC.